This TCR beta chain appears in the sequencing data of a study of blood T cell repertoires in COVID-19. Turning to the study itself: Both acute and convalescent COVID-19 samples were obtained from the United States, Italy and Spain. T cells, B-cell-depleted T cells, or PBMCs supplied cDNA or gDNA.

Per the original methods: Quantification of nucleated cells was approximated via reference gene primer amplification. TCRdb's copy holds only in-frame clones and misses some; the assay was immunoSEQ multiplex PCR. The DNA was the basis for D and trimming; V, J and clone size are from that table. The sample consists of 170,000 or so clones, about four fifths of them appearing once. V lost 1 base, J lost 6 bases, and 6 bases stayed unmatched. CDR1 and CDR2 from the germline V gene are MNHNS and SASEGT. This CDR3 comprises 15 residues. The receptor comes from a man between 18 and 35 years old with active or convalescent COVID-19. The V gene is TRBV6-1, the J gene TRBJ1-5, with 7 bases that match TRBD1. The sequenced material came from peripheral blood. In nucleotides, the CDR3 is TGTGCCAGCAGTGAAGGACAGGGAGAGGCTCAGCCCCAGCATTTT. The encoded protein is CASSEGQGEAQPQHF.